This entry concerns a single TCR beta chain. Its antigen is unidentified. A read error may produce the germline difference seen at one junction end. Authors' methods: Clinicopathological groups differed in CDR3, with these differences serving to build a distant-metastasis classifier for papillary thyroid cancer. Via MiXCR, TCRdb re-called the PCR reads. What appears here as the V and J calls and clone size reflects TCRdb's work, not the paper's. In the table there are under 55,000 clones, over 15% of which are singletons. The entry originates in a study of metastatic and nonmetastatic thyroid tumors. On the study more broadly: It was across blood and tumor or nodule tissue from malignant and benign thyroid patients that repertoires were compared. General study findings and limits: The reported finding was significantly higher TCR beta diversity in malignant thyroid tumors relative to benign nodules, in blood and tumor.

CDR1 and CDR2 from the germline V gene are LNHDA and SQIVND (reference sequence). This CDR3 spans 17 amino acids. No treatment had been given to any patient before thyroid surgery. The clonotype originates from a female donor with papillary thyroid cancer or a benign thyroid nodule (not recorded which). Some clones in this sample may be carry-over from other donors' samples. The chain employs TRBV19 and TRBJ2-6; 12 nucleotides align to TRBD2. Sequencing used blood. The DNA of the CDR3 is TGTGCCAGTAGACGACTAGCGGGAGATTCTGGGGCCAACTTCCTGACCTTC. This translates into CASRRLAGDSGANFLTF.